These 6 T cell receptor beta chains came from one sample sequenced in a study of blood T cell repertoires in COVID-19. Some clones are missing from TCRdb's copy, which holds only in-frame ones; the method was immunoSEQ multiplex PCR. The profile shows 200,000 to 300,000 clones, 70% to 85% of them singletons. Input material: peripheral blood. These receptor sequences come from a middle-aged man who had recovered from COVID-19.

This chain connects TRBV7-9 to TRBJ1-1; possibly TRBD1 for D (5 bases). Germline-derived CDR1 and CDR2 are SEHNR and FQNEAQ (reference sequence). The length of the CDR3 is 13 residues. V lost 6 bases, J lost 8 bases, and 16 bases lay in between. This chain's CDR3 is CASSHIRAWEAFF. The CDR3, as DNA: TGTGCCAGCAGTCATATCAGGGCGTGGGAAGCTTTCTTT.

V is TRBV21-1 and J is TRBJ2-1; TRBD2 reflects the table's D call only, with no check against the DNA. TRBV21-1 is annotated as a pseudogene. This CDR3 region has 18 residues. As DNA, the CDR3 is TGTGCCAGCAGCAAGAAACACCCGGGACTAGCGGGGCACAATGAGCAGTTCTTC. Protein product: CASSKKHPGLAGHNEQFF.

The V gene is TRBV10-2, the J gene TRBJ1-5; possible D gene TRBD1, 6 bases. The CDR3 covers 14 residues. Germline CDR1 is WSHSY and CDR2 is SAAADI. Deletions cut 6 bases from V and 3 bases from J, with 12 bases between. The CDR3: CASSVRQVNQPQHF. For the CDR3, the DNA is TGCGCCAGCAGCGTCAGACAGGTCAATCAGCCCCAGCATTTT.

This chain links TRBV10-3 with TRBJ2-7; 7 nucleotides line up with TRBD1. V shed 6 bases, J shed 9 bases, and the junction held 5 bases outside the gene matches. The CDR3 runs 11 residues. CDR1 is ENHRY, CDR2 SYGVKD, per germline. The CDR3 nucleotides read TGTGCCATCAGACGGGACAGCTCGCAGTACTTC. It specifies CAIRRDSSQYF.

CDR3: CATSDPAGAVGSTDTQYF. DNA for the CDR3: TGTGCCACCAGTGATCCAGCGGGAGCCGTTGGGAGCACAGATACGCAGTATTTT. The chain combines TRBV24-1 with TRBJ2-3; 8 nucleotides line up with TRBD2. Per the germline V gene, CDR1 is KGHDR and CDR2 is SFDVKD. The CDR3 covers 18 residues. V lost 3 bases and J lost 0; bases outside the gene matches: 10.

Concerning this clone: This sample includes further DNA sequences coding for the same CDR3. V and J are TRBV9 and TRBJ2-1; TRBD2 is a possible D gene (6 bases). Looked up from germline, CDR1 is SGDLS and CDR2 is YYNGEE. CDR3 length equals 15 residues. V was shortened by 0 bases and J by 1 base, with 8 bases between the two germline ends. The CDR3 is CASSVAGVSYNEQFF. The CDR3 coding sequence is TGTGCCAGCAGCGTAGCGGGGGTGTCCTACAATGAGCAGTTCTTC.